One sample yielded the 32 T cell receptor beta chains listed below, sequenced in a study of T cell responses to AZD1222 COVID-19 vaccine. The assay was immunoSEQ multiplex PCR, and TCRdb's table has in-frame clones only and misses some. Of roughly 120,000 clones listed, 88% are singletons. The specimen comprised peripheral blood, sampled on day 0 of MenACWY control vaccination. Receptor source: an adult in good health.

The J gene is TRBJ2-7, the V gene TRBV11-2; TRBD1 matches 7 bases. The ends lost 3 bases at V and 4 bases at J; junction bases unmatched: 9. Germline V CDR1 and CDR2: SGHAT, FQNNGV. CDR3 length: 15 residues. The DNA of the CDR3 is TGTGCCAGCAGCTTTGACCCGGGACAGCTGTACGAGCAGTACTTC. Amino acids: CASSFDPGQLYEQYF.

The chain uses TRBV5-1 and TRBJ2-3; 13 bases fit TRBD2. Germline V CDR1 and CDR2: SGHRS, YFSETQ. The CDR3 has 16 amino acids. Unmatched junction bases numbered 2, after V lost 0 bases and J lost 4 bases. The CDR3 DNA sequence: TGCGCCAGCAGCTTGGGGACTAGCGGGAGCGCAGATACGCAGTATTTT. Translation: CASSLGTSGSADTQYF.

The chain links TRBV7-2 to TRBJ2-7, with 7 bases matching TRBD1. Germline CDR1 reads SGHTA; CDR2 reads FQGNSA. The V segment lost 6 bases and the J segment 2 bases; nucleotides outside the gene matches: 7. The CDR3 consists of 14 residues. CDR3 amino acids: CASSLGGYPYEQYF. Here the CDR3 DNA reads TGTGCCAGCAGTCTAGGGGGCTACCCCTACGAGCAGTACTTC.

The genes are TRBV7-3 and TRBJ2-1; D unresolved. V was trimmed by 5 bases and J by 0 bases, leaving 11 bases between them. The CDR3 extends over 15 amino acids. CDR1 and CDR2 from the germline V gene are SGHTA and FQGTGA. The CDR3, as DNA: TGTGCCAGCAGCCGCGACAAGAGCTCCTACAATGAGCAGTTCTTC. Protein: CASSRDKSSYNEQFF. Combining the CDR3 with reference TRBV7-3 and TRBJ2-1 gives the whole variable domain GAGVSQTPSNKVTEKGKYVELRCDPISGHTALYWYRQSLGQGPEFLIYFQGTGAADDSGLPNDRFFAVRPEGSVSTLKIQRTERGDSAVYLCASSRDKSSYNEQFFGPGTRLTVL.

V is TRBV2 and J is TRBJ2-6; 7 bases agree with TRBD1. Germline V CDR1 and CDR2: SNHLY, FYNNEI. This CDR3 region has 15 residues. V trimming: 5 bases; J trimming: 2 bases; junction bases outside the gene matches: 3. CDR3 DNA sequence: TGTGCCAGCAGTCTAGACAGGGCTGGGGCCAACGTCCTGACTTTC. Translating gives CASSLDRAGANVLTF.

This clone was found a few times. The chain is built from TRBV5-1 and TRBJ1-1; D uncertain. Germline CDR1 SGHRS, CDR2 YFSETQ. This CDR3 contains 14 residues. Trimming removed 4 bases from V and 0 bases from J, with 10 bases in between. The CDR3 DNA is TGCGCCAGCAGCCCGGGAATACTGAACACTGAAGCTTTCTTT. It translates to CASSPGILNTEAFF.

The chain joins TRBV5-1 to TRBJ1-1; TRBD1 is a possible D gene (6 bases). The CDR3 runs to 16 residues. V lost 0 bases to trimming and J lost 3 bases, with 15 bases between them. Germline V gives CDR1 SGHRS, CDR2 YFSETQ. The chain's CDR3 is CASSLGSGARDTEAFF. As DNA, the CDR3 is TGCGCCAGCAGCTTGGGTTCAGGGGCGCGGGACACTGAAGCTTTCTTT.

This rearrangement joins TRBV5-6 to TRBJ2-7; 7 positions match TRBD2. The CDR3 length is 15 residues. V gave up 2 bases and J gave up 2 bases; unmatched junction bases: 7. In germline, CDR1 is SGHDT, CDR2 YYEEEE. CDR3 residues: CASSFDRLAAYEQYF. As DNA, the CDR3 is TGTGCCAGCAGCTTTGATCGACTAGCTGCCTACGAGCAGTACTTC.

The rearrangement uses TRBV3-1 (or the pseudogene TRBV3-2) and TRBJ2-2; D may be TRBD2 (5 bases). The germline V and J ends were trimmed by 3 bases and 0 bases, with 11 bases remaining between them. Germline CDR1 LGHDT, CDR2 YNNKEL (reference sequence). This CDR3 comprises 16 residues. The CDR3 here is CASSHGESPNTGELFF. CDR3 nucleotide sequence: TGTGCCAGCAGCCATGGGGAGTCTCCGAACACCGGGGAGCTGTTTTTT.

The V call is TRBV27, the J call TRBJ1-6; no definite D call. V lost 4 bases and J 2 bases, leaving 6 bases between the germline ends. The CDR3 sequence is 14 residues long. Per germline, CDR1 MNHEY and CDR2 SMNVEV (reference sequence). The CDR3 sequence: CASSYGAYNSPLHF. CDR3 DNA sequence: TGTGCCAGCAGTTATGGGGCCTATAATTCACCCCTCCACTTT.

The rearrangement uses TRBV5-8 and TRBJ1-1, with D possibly being TRBD1 (5 bases). The CDR3 extends over 13 amino acids. The V end was cut by 0 bases, the J end by 3 bases, with 6 bases between. Germline V gene lookup returns CDR1 SGHTS and CDR2 YDEGEE. In DNA form, the CDR3 reads TGTGCCAGCAGCTTGGAGGGGCACACTGAAGCTTTCTTT. Residues: CASSLEGHTEAFF.

This chain joins TRBV12-3 or TRBV12-4 and TRBJ1-4; D ambiguous. Trimming pared 5 bases from V and 4 bases from J, leaving 2 bases between. CDR3 length: 11 amino acids. CDR3 DNA sequence: TGTGCCAGCAGTATTAATGAAAAACTGTTTTTT. Translation gives CASSINEKLFF.

This clone was observed once. This rearrangement joins TRBV11-3 to TRBJ2-1; 7 nucleotides align to TRBD2. In germline, CDR1 is SGHNT, CDR2 YENEEA. Unmatched junction bases numbered 7, after V lost 4 bases and J lost 7 bases. The CDR3 totals 14 residues. In DNA, the CDR3 is TGTGCCAGCAGCTCCCCGGGCGGGAGTAATGAGCAGTTCTTC. This gives the protein CASSSPGGSNEQFF.

CDR3 sequence: CASSEGRASSYNEQFF. The CDR3 DNA reads TGTGCCAGCAGTGAAGGCCGAGCATCCTCCTACAATGAGCAGTTCTTC. The chain carries TRBV2 and TRBJ2-1; D is undetermined. Germline V gene data show CDR1 as SNHLY and CDR2 as FYNNEI. CDR3 length equals 16 residues. Trimming took off 1 base at V and 0 bases at J, with 10 bases between the two ends.

The rearrangement uses TRBV9 and TRBJ2-7; the D gene is possibly TRBD1 (6 bases). V was cut by 0 bases and J by 2 bases, with 18 bases left in between. Looked up from germline, CDR1 is SGDLS and CDR2 is YYNGEE. The CDR3 runs to 17 residues. The CDR3 sequence: CASSVEAGVFRTYEQYF. In nucleotides, the CDR3 is TGTGCCAGCAGCGTAGAAGCAGGGGTGTTTAGGACCTACGAGCAGTACTTC.

This clone came up once. J is TRBJ2-7 and V is TRBV2; D remains unclear. The V gene's germline CDR1 is SNHLY and CDR2 FYNNEI. This CDR3 spans 12 amino acids. V lost 9 bases to trimming and J lost 1 base, with 10 bases between them. The CDR3 nucleotides read TGTGCCAGTGGATTTACGTCCTACGAGCAGTACTTC. Protein: CASGFTSYEQYF. Complete variable domain (other parts from reference TRBV2 and TRBJ2-7): EPEVTQTPSHQVTQMGQEVILRCVPISNHLYFYWYRQILGQKVEFLVSFYNNEISEKSEIFDDQFSVERPDGSNFTLKIRSTKLEDSAMYFCASGFTSYEQYFGPGTRLTVT.

The rearrangement joins TRBV9 to TRBJ2-7; D may be TRBD1 (5 bases). Germline CDR1 is SGDLS and CDR2 is YYNGEE. The CDR3 is made up of 15 amino acids. With 0 bases removed from V and 2 bases from J, the gap between germline ends came to 12 bases. Here the CDR3 reads CASSVEVRRAYEQYF. The CDR3 bases are TGTGCCAGCAGCGTAGAAGTTCGCAGGGCCTACGAGCAGTACTTC.

This CDR3 reads CATSDPASGGHQPQHF. The CDR3 DNA is TGTGCCACCAGTGATCCCGCCTCGGGGGGCCATCAGCCCCAGCATTTT. This chain joins TRBV24-1 and TRBJ1-5; maybe TRBD1 (6 bases). Germline V gene sequence: CDR1 KGHDR, CDR2 SFDVKD. The CDR3 consists of 16 residues. V was pared by 3 bases and J by 5 bases, with 16 bases between.

The chain carries TRBV28 and TRBJ1-2, with unresolved D. Trimming shortened V by 5 bases and J by 8 bases, and 18 bases separated the two germline ends. CDR3 length: 14 residues. Germline values: CDR1 MDHEN, CDR2 SYDVKM. As DNA, the CDR3 is TGTGCCAGCAGTCCCGGGAACCCGTCTTTGGGCTACACCTTC. Translation gives CASSPGNPSLGYTF.

This clone has a single count. V and J are TRBV9 and TRBJ2-1; 13 bases map to TRBD2. V lost 4 bases and J lost 4; bases outside the gene matches: 11. The CDR3 spans 18 residues. CDR1 is SGDLS and CDR2 is YYNGEE in the germline V gene. DNA for the CDR3: TGTGCCAGCAGCACCCCACGGACTAGCGGGAGTATGTACAATGAGCAGTTCTTC. It encodes CASSTPRTSGSMYNEQFF.

J is TRBJ1-2 and V is TRBV7-2; possible D gene TRBD1, 5 bases. The V end lost 4 bases, the J end lost 4 bases, and 10 bases lay between the germline ends. Germline V gives CDR1 SGHTA, CDR2 FQGNSA. CDR3 length: 13 amino acids. The CDR3 DNA reads TGTGCCAGCAGCTCCTGGCAGGGCTATGGCTACACCTTC. Encoded protein: CASSSWQGYGYTF.

The chain links TRBV5-1 to TRBJ2-2, with 7 bases identical to TRBD1. From germline, CDR1 is SGHRS and CDR2 YFSETQ. The J segment lost 6 bases and the V segment lost 4 bases, leaving 3 bases of the junction unmatched. The CDR3 has 13 amino acids. This CDR3 reads CASSGTVSGELFF. The CDR3 nucleotides are TGCGCCAGCAGCGGGACAGTCTCCGGGGAGCTGTTTTTT. Looking up the rest from reference TRBV5-1 and TRBJ2-2 gives the full variable domain: KAGVTQTPRYLIKTRGQQVTLSCSPISGHRSVSWYQQTPGQGLQFLFEYFSETQRNKGNFPGRFSGRQFSNSRSEMNVSTLELGDSALYLCASSGTVSGELFFGEGSRLTVL.

This chain joins TRBV28 and TRBJ1-4; perhaps TRBD1 as D (6 bases). This CDR3 spans 15 amino acids. V was pared by 5 bases and J by 5 bases, with 15 bases between. Germline V gene data show CDR1 as MDHEN and CDR2 as SYDVKM. The chain's CDR3 is CASSTPTGRNEKLFF. The CDR3 DNA reads TGTGCCAGCAGTACCCCGACAGGAAGAAATGAAAAACTGTTTTTT.

The J gene is TRBJ1-1, the V gene TRBV5-6; the D gene is possibly TRBD1 (6 bases). The length of the CDR3 is 14 residues. Germline V CDR1 and CDR2: SGHDT, YYEEEE. V was cut by 4 bases and J by 5 bases, with 15 bases left in between. The CDR3 loop is CASSRDKGLTEAFF. DNA for the CDR3: TGTGCCAGCAGCCGGGACAAAGGGTTAACTGAAGCTTTCTTT.

This chain connects TRBV9 to TRBJ1-1; D is uncertain. The CDR3 contains 13 residues. The germline gives CDR1 SGDLS, CDR2 YYNGEE. The V end lost 9 bases, the J end lost 1 base, and 13 bases lay between the germline ends. The CDR3 bases are TGTGCCAACATGAGGGAGCGGAACACTGAAGCTTTCTTT. Encoded protein: CANMRERNTEAFF.

There are a few counts of this clone. The chain has TRBV11-3 and TRBJ2-7, with D hard to call. Germline V lookup: CDR1 SGHNT, CDR2 YENEEA. Trimming cost V 5 bases and J 2 bases, with 10 bases left between them. CDR3 length equals 13 residues. The CDR3 nucleotides read TGTGCCAGCAGCCTGGGAAGGACCTACGAGCAGTACTTC. This encodes CASSLGRTYEQYF.

V gene TRBV7-2 combines with J gene TRBJ1-2; 9 bases match TRBD1. The CDR3 spans 13 residues. Germline CDR1 is SGHTA and CDR2 is FQGNSA. V lost 5 bases and J lost 6; bases outside the gene matches: 4. The CDR3 sequence is CASSRDRADGYTF. In DNA, the CDR3 is TGTGCCAGCAGCCGGGACAGGGCCGATGGCTACACCTTC.

Only a few counts were recorded for this clone. This chain joins TRBV12-3 or TRBV12-4 and TRBJ1-5; maybe TRBD1 (5 bases). The germline V and J ends were trimmed by 4 bases and 5 bases, with 6 bases remaining between them. This CDR3 has 12 residues. CDR3 in amino acids: CASSSGDQPQHF. DNA of the CDR3: TGTGCCAGCAGTTCGGGGGATCAGCCCCAGCATTTT.

The chain carries TRBV10-2 and TRBJ2-2; D perhaps matches TRBD2 (6 bases). CDR3 size: 16 residues. Germline loops: CDR1 WSHSY, CDR2 SAAADI. V was trimmed by 0 bases and J by 2 bases, leaving 10 bases between them. The CDR3 protein is CASSESVAANTGELFF. The CDR3 bases are TGCGCCAGCAGTGAGTCAGTAGCGGCTAACACCGGGGAGCTGTTTTTT.

This clone showed up just a few times. The V gene is TRBV25-1, the J gene TRBJ2-7; 11 bases align to TRBD2. The V and J ends lost 8 bases and 6 bases, in that order; junction bases with no gene match: 9. The CDR3 covers 14 residues. Germline V gene data show CDR1 as MGHDK and CDR2 as SYGVNS. In DNA, the CDR3 is TGTGCCAGCGTCACTAGCGGGAGAGCTTGCGAGCAGTACTTC. Translation: CASVTSGRACEQYF.

The V call is TRBV11-2, the J call TRBJ1-3; D unresolved. Trimming left V 8 bases short and J 0 bases short, with 8 bases between. The CDR3 totals 13 residues. The germline gives CDR1 SGHAT, CDR2 FQNNGV. The CDR3 DNA reads as TGTGCCAGCCGAACGAACTCTGGAAACACCATATATTTT. Translated, it gives CASRTNSGNTIYF.

This clone is a singleton in its sample. J is TRBJ2-6 and V is TRBV5-1; D may correspond to TRBD1 or TRBD2 (5 bases each). Germline V CDR1 and CDR2: SGHRS, YFSETQ. Trimming pared 2 bases from V and 0 bases from J, leaving 18 bases between. This CDR3 has 19 amino acids. This CDR3 reads CASSLTTGTTLSGANVLTF. The CDR3 DNA reads TGCGCCAGCAGCTTAACTACCGGGACGACCCTCTCTGGGGCCAACGTCCTGACTTTC.